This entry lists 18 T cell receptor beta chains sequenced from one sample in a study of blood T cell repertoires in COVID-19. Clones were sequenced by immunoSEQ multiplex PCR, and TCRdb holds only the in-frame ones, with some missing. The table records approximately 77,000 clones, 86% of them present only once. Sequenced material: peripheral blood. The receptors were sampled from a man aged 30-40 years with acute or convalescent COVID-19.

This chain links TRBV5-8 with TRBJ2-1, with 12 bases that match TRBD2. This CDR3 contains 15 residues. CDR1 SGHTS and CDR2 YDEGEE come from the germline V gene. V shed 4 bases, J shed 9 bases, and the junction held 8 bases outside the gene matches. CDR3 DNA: TGTGCCAGCAGCGGTACTAGCGGGAGGTTCGGTGAGCAGTTCTTC. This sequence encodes CASSGTSGRFGEQFF.

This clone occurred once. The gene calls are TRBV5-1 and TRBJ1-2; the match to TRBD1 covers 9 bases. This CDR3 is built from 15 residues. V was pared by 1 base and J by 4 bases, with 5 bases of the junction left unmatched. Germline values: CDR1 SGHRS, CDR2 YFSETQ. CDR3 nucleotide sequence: TGCGCCAGCAGCTTGACAGGGGGCGCATTCTATGGCTACACCTTC. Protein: CASSLTGGAFYGYTF.

The CDR3 DNA sequence: TGTGCCAGCAGCCCTAGAGGGCCAGAGACCCAGTACTTC. This translates into CASSPRGPETQYF. This chain uses TRBV7-9 with TRBJ2-5; D perhaps matches TRBD2 (5 bases). The germline V gene has CDR1 SEHNR and CDR2 FQNEAQ (reference sequence). Between the trimmed V and J ends, which lost 5 bases and 4 bases, there was a span of 11 bases. The CDR3 is made up of 13 amino acids.

CDR3 in DNA: TGCGCCAGCAGCTTGGTGGGAGGGAATGAAAAACTGTTTTTT. It yields the protein CASSLVGGNEKLFF. The V call is TRBV5-1, the J call TRBJ1-4; D gene ambiguous. Trimming left V 0 bases short and J 5 bases short, with 8 bases between. The CDR3 covers 14 residues. Germline CDR1 reads SGHRS; CDR2 reads YFSETQ.

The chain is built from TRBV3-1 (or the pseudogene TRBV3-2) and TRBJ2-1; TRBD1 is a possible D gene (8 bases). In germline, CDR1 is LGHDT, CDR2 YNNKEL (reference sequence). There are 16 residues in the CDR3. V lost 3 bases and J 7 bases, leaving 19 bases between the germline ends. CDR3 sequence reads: CASSHGRQGAGNEQFF. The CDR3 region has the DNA TGTGCCAGCAGCCACGGGAGGCAGGGGGCTGGAAATGAGCAGTTCTTC.

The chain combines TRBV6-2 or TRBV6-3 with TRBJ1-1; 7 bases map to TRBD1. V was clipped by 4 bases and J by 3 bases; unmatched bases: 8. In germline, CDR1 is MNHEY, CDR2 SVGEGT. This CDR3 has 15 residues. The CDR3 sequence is CASSSPRQGHTEAFF. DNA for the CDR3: TGTGCCAGCAGTTCTCCCCGACAGGGCCACACTGAAGCTTTCTTT.

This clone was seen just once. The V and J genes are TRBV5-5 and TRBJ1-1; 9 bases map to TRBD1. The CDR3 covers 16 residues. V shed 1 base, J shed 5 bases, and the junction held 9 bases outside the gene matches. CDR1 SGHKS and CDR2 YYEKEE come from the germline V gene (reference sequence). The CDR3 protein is CASSLRYGTGRTEAFF. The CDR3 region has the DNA TGTGCCAGCAGCTTGCGCTACGGGACAGGGCGGACTGAAGCTTTCTTT.

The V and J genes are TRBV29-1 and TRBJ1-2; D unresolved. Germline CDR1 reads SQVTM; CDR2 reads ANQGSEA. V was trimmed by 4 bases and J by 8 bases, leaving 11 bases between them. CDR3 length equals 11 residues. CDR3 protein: CSVVVASGYTF. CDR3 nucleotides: TGCAGCGTTGTGGTGGCTTCCGGCTACACCTTC.

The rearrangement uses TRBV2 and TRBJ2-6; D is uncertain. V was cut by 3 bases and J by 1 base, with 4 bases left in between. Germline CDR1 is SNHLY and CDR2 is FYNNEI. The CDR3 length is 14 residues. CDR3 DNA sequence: TGTGCCAGCAGTGAGTCGTCTGGGGCCAACGTCCTGACTTTC. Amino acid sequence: CASSESSGANVLTF.

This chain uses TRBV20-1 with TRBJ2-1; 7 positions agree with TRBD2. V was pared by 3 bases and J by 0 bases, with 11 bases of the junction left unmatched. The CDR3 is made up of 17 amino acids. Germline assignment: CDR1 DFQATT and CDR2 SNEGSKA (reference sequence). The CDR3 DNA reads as TGCAGTGCTAGTGATCGCGGGAGCCATTCCTCCTACAATGAGCAGTTCTTC. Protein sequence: CSASDRGSHSSYNEQFF.

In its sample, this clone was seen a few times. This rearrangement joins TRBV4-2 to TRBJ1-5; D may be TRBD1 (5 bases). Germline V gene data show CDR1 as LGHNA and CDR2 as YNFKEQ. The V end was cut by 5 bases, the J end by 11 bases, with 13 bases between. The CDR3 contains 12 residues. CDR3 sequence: CASSSPGISQHF. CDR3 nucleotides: TGTGCCAGCAGCAGCCCAGGGATTTCCCAGCATTTT.

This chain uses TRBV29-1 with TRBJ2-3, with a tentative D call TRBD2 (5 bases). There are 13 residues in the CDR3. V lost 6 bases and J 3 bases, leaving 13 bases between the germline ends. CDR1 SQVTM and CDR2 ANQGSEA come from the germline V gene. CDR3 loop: CSVRLPATDTQYF. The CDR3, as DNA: TGCAGCGTACGACTACCCGCTACAGATACGCAGTATTTT.

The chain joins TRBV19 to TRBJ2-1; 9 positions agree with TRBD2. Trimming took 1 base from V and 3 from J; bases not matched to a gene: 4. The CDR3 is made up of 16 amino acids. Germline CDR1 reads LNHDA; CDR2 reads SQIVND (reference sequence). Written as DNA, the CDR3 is TGTGCCAGTAGTATAGCTGGGACTAGCAGCTACAATGAGCAGTTCTTC. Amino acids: CASSIAGTSSYNEQFF.

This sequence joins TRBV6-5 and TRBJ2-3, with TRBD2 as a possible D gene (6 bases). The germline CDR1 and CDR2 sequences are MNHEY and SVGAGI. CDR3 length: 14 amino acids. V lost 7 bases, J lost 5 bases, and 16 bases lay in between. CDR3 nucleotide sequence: TGTGCCAGCACTGGCGGGAAAAGGGGAGATACGCAGTATTTT. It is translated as CASTGGKRGDTQYF.

This chain's CDR3 is CASSKRPGIIGDGNQPQHF. CDR3 nucleotides: TGTGCCAGCAGCAAAAGGCCCGGGATCATAGGTGATGGCAATCAGCCCCAGCATTTT. This chain links TRBV21-1 with TRBJ1-5. TRBV21-1 is an annotated pseudogene. This CDR3 spans 19 amino acids.

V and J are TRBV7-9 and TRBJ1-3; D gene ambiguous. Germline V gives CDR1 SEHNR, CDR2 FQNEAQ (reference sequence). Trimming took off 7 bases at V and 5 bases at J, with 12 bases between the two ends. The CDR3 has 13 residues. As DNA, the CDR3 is TGTGCCAGCACCCTGACACGGCGAAACACCATATATTTT. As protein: CASTLTRRNTIYF.

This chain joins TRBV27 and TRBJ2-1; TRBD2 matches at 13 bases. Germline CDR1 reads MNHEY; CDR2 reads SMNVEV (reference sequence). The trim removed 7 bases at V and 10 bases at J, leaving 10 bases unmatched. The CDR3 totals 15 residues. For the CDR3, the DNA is TGTGCCAGCACCTATACTAGCGGGAGGGTAGAGGAGCAGTTCTTC. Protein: CASTYTSGRVEEQFF.

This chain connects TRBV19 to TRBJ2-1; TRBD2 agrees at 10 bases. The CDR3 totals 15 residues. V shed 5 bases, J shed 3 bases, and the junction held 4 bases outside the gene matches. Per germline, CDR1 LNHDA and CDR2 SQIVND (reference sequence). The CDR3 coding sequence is TGTGCCAGTAGTCTTAGCGGGGGGTACTACAATGAGCAGTTCTTC. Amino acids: CASSLSGGYYNEQFF.